Listed below are T cell receptor beta chains from one sample, sequenced in a study of blood T cell repertoires in COVID-19. Here immunoSEQ multiplex PCR was the method, and the copy in TCRdb shows in-frame clones only, minus some. The sample records about 120,000 clones, roughly four fifths being singletons. Sequenced: peripheral blood. The source is a man aged 45 to 65 with acute or convalescent COVID-19. The CDR3 runs from the conserved cysteine through the conserved F or W. Fields, in order: CDR3 length, J gene, V gene, CDR3 protein.

15 TRBJ2-1 TRBV19 CASSIGTASYNEQFF
14 TRBJ1-2 TRBV30 CAWSPGRGSFGYTF
15 TRBJ2-3 TRBV24-1 CATSDLWESTDTQYF
14 TRBJ1-5 TRBV6-5 CASRPTGENQPQHF
11 TRBJ1-4 TRBV19 CASTNNEKLFF
16 TRBJ2-2 TRBV24-1 CATSDRAGPWAGELFF
15 TRBJ2-1 TRBV5-1 CASSLIAGSYNEQFF
13 TRBJ2-5 TRBV4-2 CASSQEHGETQYF
11 TRBJ2-7 TRBV6-5 CASSYSEEQYF
13 TRBJ1-5 TRBV29-1 CSATVNSNQPQHF
13 TRBJ2-7 TRBV28 CASSFRQSYEQYF
16 TRBJ2-2 TRBV19 CAGSTGGSYGAGELFF
15 TRBJ1-2 TRBV9 CASSVVVTGDYGYTF
15 TRBJ2-5 TRBV6-5 CASSYSTGVTETQYF
14 TRBJ2-3 TRBV2 CASRKRETTDTQYF
19 TRBJ1-5 TRBV5-1 CASSLDLLGREYSNQPQHF
14 TRBJ1-1 TRBV7-3 CASSLTDRGTEAFF